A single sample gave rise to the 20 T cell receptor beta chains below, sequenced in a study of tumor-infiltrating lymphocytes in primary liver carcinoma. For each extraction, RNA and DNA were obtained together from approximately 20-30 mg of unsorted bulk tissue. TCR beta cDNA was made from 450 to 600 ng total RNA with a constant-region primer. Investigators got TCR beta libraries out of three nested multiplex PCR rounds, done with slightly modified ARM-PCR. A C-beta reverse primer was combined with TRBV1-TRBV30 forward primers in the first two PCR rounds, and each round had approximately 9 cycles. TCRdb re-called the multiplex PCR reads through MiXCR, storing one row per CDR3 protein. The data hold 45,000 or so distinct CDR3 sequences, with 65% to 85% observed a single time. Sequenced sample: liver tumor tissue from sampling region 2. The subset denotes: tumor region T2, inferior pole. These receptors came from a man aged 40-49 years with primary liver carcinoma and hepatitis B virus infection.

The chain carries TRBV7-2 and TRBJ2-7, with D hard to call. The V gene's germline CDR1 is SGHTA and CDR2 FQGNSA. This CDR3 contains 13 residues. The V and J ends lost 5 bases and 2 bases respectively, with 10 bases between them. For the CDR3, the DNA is TGTGCCAGCAGCCCTGTGACGGCCTACGAGCAGTACTTC. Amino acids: CASSPVTAYEQYF.

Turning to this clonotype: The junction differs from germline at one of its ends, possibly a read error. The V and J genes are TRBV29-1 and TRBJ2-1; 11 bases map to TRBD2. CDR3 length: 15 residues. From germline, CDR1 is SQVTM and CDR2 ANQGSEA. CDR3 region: CSVGLAGRLYNQQFF. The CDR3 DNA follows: TGCAGCGTTGGACTAGCGGGAAGGCTCTACAATCAGCAGTTCTTC.

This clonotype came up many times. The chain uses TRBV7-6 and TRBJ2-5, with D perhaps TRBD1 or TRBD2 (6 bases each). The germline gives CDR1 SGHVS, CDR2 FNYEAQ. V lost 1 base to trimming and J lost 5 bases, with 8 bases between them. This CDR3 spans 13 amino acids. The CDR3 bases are TGTGCCAGCAGCTTAGTAGGGGGGGAGACCCAGTACTTC. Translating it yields CASSLVGGETQYF.

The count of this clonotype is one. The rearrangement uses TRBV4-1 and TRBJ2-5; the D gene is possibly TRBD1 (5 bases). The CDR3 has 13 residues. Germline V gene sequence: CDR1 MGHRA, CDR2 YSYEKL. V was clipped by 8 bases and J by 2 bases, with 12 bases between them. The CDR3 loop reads CASCPGYQETQYF. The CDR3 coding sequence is TGCGCCAGCTGCCCAGGGTATCAAGAGACCCAGTACTTC.

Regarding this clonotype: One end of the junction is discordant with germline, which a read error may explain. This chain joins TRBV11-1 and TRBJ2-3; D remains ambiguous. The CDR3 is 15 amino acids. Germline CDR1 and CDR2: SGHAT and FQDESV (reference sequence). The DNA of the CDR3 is TGCGCCAGCAGTTTGCCGACGGAGAGCACAGATACACAGTATTTT. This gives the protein CASSLPTESTDTQYF. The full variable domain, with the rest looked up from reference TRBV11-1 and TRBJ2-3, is EAEVAQSPRYKITEKSQAVAFWCDPISGHATLYWYRQILGQGPELLVQFQDESVVDDSQLPKDRFSAERLKGVDSTLKIQPAELGDSAMYLCASSLPTESTDTQYFGPGTRLTVL.

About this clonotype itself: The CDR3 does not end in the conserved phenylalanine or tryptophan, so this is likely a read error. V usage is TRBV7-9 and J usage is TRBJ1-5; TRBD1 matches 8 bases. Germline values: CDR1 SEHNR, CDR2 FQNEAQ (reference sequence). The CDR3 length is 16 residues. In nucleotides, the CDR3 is TGTGCCAGCAGCCCCGGACAGGGCGATAGCAATCACCCCCAGCATTAT. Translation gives CASSPGQGDSNHPQHY.

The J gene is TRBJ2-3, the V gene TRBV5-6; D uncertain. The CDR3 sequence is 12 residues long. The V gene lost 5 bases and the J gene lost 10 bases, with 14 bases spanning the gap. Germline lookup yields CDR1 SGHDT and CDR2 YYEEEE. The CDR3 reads CASSPLGDAQYF. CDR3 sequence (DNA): TGTGCCAGCAGTCCCCTTGGTGATGCGCAGTATTTT.

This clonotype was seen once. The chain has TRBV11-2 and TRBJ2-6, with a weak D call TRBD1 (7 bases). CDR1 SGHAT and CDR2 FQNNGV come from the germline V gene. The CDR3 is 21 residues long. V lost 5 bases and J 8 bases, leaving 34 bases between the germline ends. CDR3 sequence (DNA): TGTGCCAGCAGCATGGGGGGAGACAGGGACATTTCCCTCTCCGGGACCAACGTCCTGACTTTC. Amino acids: CASSMGGDRDISLSGTNVLTF.

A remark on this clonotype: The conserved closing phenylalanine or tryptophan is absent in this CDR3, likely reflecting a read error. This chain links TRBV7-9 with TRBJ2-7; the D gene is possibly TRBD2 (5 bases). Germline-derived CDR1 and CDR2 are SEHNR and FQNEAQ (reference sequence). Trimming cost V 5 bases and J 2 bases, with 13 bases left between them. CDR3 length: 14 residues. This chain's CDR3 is CASSPGERAYEQYI. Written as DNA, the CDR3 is TGTGCCAGCAGCCCCGGGGAGAGGGCCTACGAGCAGTACATC.

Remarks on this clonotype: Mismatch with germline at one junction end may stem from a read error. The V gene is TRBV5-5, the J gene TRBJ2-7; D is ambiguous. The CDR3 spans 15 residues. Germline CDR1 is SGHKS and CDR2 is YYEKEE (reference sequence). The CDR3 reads CASSLSQLSSYDQCF. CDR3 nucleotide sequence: TGTGCCAGCAGCTTGTCACAGCTGAGCTCCTACGATCAGTGCTTC.

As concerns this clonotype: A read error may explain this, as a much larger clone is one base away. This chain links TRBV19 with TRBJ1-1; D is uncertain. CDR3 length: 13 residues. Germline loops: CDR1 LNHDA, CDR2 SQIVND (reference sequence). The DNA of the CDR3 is TGTGTCAGTAAATCTCCGGTGAACACTGAAGCTTTCTTT. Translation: CVSKSPVNTEAFF.

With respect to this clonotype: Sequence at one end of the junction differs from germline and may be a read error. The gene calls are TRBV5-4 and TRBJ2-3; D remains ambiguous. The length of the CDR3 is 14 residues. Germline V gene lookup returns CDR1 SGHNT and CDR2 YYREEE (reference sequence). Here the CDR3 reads CPSSSSTNADTQYF. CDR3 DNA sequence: TGTCCCAGCAGCTCCTCGACAAACGCAGATACGCAGTATTTT. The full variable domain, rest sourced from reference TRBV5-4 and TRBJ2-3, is ETGVTQSPTHLIKTRGQQVTLRCSSQSGHNTVSWYQQALGQGPQFIFQYYREEENGRGNFPPRFSGLQFPNYSSELNVNALELDDSALYLCPSSSSTNADTQYFGPGTRLTVL.

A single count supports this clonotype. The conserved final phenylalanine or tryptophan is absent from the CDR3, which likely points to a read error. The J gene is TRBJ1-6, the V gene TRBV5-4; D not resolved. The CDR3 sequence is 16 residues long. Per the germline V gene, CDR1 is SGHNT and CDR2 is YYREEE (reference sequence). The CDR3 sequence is CANSTAAGSRASPLHL. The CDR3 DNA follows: TGTGCCAACAGCACCGCAGCGGGGTCGAGGGCTTCACCCCTCCACTTG.

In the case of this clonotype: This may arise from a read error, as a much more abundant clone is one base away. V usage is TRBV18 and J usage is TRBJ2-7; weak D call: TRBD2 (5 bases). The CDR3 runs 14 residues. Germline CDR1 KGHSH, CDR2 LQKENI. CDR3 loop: CASPPSRGRDEQYF. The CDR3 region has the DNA TGTGCCAGCCCACCTTCTCGTGGGCGGGACGAGCAGTACTTC. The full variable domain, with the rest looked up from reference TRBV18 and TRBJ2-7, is NAGVMQNPRHLVRRRGQEARLRCSPMKGHSHVYWYRQLPEEGLKFMVYLQKENIIDESGMPKERFSAEFPKEGPSILRIQQVVRGDSAAYFCASPPSRGRDEQYFGPGTRLTVT.

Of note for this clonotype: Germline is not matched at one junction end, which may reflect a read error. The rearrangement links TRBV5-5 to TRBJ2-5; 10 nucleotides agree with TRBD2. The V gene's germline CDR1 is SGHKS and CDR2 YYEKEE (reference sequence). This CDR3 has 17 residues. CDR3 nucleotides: TGTGCCAGCAGCGTTAGCGGGAGGCCACCCCTTCCCGAGACTCAGTACTTC. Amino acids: CASSVSGRPPLPETQYF.

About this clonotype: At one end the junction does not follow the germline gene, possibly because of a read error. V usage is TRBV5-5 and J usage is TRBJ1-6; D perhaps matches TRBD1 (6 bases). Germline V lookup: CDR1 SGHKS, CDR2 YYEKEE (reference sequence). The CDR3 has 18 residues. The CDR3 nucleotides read TGTGCCAGCACTCTACGGGACAAGACGAGCTCCTATAATTCACCCCCCCACTTT. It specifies CASTLRDKTSSYNSPPHF.

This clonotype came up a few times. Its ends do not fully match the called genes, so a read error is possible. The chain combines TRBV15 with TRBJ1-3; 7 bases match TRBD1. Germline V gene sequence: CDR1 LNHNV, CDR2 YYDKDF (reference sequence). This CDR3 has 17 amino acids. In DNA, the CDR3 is TGTGCCACCAGCAGGGATGGGACAGCCTACTCTGGAAACATCATATATTTT. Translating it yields CATSRDGTAYSGNIIYF.

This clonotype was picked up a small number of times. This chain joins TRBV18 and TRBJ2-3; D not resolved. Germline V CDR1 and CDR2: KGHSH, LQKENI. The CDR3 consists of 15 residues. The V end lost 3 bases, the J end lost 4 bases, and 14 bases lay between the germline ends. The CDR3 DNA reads TGTGCCAGCTCACCTGATATGAGTTCCGCAGATACGCAGTATTTT. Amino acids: CASSPDMSSADTQYF.

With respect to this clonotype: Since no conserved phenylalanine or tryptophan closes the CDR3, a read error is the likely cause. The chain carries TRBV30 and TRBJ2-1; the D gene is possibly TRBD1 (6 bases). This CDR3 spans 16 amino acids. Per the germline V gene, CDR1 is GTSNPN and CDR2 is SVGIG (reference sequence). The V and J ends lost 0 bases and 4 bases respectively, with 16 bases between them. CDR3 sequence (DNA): TGTGCCTGGAGTGTACAGGGTACTAGTACATACAATGAGCAGTTCTAC. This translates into CAWSVQGTSTYNEQFY.

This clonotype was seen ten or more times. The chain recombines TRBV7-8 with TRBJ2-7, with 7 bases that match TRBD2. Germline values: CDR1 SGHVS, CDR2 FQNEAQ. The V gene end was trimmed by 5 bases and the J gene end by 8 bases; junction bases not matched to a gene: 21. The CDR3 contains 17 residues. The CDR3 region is CASSLKGGTTVTLKQYF. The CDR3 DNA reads TGTGCCAGCAGCCTGAAGGGAGGGACTACGGTTACCCTCAAGCAGTACTTC.